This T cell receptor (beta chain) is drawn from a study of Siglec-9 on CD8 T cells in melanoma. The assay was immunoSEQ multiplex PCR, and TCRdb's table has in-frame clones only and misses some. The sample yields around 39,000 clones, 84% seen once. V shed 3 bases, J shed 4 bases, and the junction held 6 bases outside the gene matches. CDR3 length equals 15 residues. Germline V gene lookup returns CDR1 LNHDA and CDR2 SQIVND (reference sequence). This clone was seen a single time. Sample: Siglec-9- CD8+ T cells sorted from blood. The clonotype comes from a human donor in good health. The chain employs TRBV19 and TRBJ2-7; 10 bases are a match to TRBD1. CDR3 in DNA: TGTGCCAGTAGTATCATGGGACAGGGGCCGTACGAGCAGTACTTC. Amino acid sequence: CASSIMGQGPYEQYF.